The T cell receptor (beta chain) described here comes from a study of radiation and T cells in renal cell carcinoma. Time point denoted: baseline pretreatment blood. Treatment reported: 15 Gy SBRT to primary tumor, nephrectomy 4 weeks later. Sequencing used immunoSEQ multiplex PCR; TCRdb keeps in-frame clones, though not all of them. The sample has tens of thousands of clones; 80% are singletons. This clonotype was obtained from a man aged 55 to 70 with renal cell carcinoma. The material was blood, obtained from a patient whose treatment included radiotherapy and nephrectomy.

The CDR3 reads CASSIGTNSPLHF. CDR3 DNA: TGTGCCAGCAGTATTGGGACAAATTCACCCCTCCACTTT. The chain links TRBV25-1 to TRBJ1-6; a weak D match, TRBD1 (6 bases). Trimming removed 5 bases from V and 7 bases from J, with 9 bases in between. Germline CDR1 and CDR2: MGHDK and SYGVNS. CDR3 length equals 13 residues.